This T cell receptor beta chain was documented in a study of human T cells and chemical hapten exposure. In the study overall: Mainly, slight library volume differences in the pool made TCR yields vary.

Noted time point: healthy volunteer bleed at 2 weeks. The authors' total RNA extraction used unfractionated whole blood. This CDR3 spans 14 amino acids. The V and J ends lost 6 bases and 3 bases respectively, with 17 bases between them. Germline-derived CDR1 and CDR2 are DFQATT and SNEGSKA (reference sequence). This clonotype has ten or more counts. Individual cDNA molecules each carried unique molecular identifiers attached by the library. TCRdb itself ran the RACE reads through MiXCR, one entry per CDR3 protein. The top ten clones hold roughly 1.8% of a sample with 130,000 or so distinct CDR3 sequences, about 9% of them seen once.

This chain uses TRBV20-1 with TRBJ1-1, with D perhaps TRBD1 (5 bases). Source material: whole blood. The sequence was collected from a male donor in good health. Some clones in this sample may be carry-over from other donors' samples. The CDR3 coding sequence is TGCAGTGCCGGCAACCAGGGACGTGACACTGAAGCTTTCTTT. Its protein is CSAGNQGRDTEAFF.